Ten or more counts support the clone carrying this T cell receptor (beta chain). This sample was taken from a study of Graves' ophthalmopathy and Graves' hyperthyroidism. The TCR beta CDR3 regions underwent amplification from RNA transcripts. Second-round multiplex PCR followed a first-round RT-PCR using HTBI primers. TCRdb re-called the multiplex PCR reads with MiXCR, one entry per CDR3 protein. This repertoire shows 600,000 to 650,000 distinct CDR3 sequences, 22% found once; its top ten account for roughly 7.4%. The CDR3 is 15 amino acids. The J segment lost 0 bases and the V segment lost 6 bases, leaving 6 bases of the junction unmatched.

Sequenced material: peripheral blood. V and J are TRBV12-3 or TRBV12-4 and TRBJ2-7; TRBD1 matches 9 bases. The receptor was derived from a woman under 30 with stable Graves' hyperthyroidism. Some clones in this sample may be carry-over from other donors' samples. The CDR3 coding sequence is TGTGCCAGCAGCAGGGACAGGGTGAGCTCCTACGAGCAGTACTTC. Translating gives CASSRDRVSSYEQYF.